This T cell receptor (beta chain) was identified during a study of T cell repertoires in cytomegalovirus infection. Study conclusions and caveats: Identification of carriers of CMV plus the relevant HLA was performed using cumulative public TCR beta family frequency.

TCRdb passed the reads through MiXCR, listing each CDR3 protein once. The sample holds approximately 71,000 distinct CDR3 sequences; 20% to 25% are singletons and the top ten take roughly two thirds. In its sample, this clonotype was seen many times. Its matching antigen is unknown. The CDR3 length is 14 residues. Germline V gene data show CDR1 as LNHDA and CDR2 as SQIVND (reference sequence). The V end was cut by 2 bases, the J end by 4 bases, with 11 bases between. The receptor comes from a human donor in good health (CMV status not recorded). Some clones in this sample may be carry-over from other donors' samples. The gene calls are TRBV19 and TRBJ1-2; D is unresolved. The source was CD8+ T cells from cultured PBMCs, collected from culture after CMV antigen stimulation. This CDR3 is CASSIPGHAYGYTF. CDR3 DNA: TGTGCCAGTAGTATACCCGGCCATGCCTATGGCTACACCTTC.